This T cell receptor beta chain was captured in a study of T cell responses to AZD1222 COVID-19 vaccine. V lost 8 bases and J lost 0, with 24 bases in between. Germline V gene data show CDR1 as ENHRY and CDR2 as SYGVKD. This CDR3 spans 18 amino acids. Data came from immunoSEQ multiplex PCR; TCRdb stores just in-frame clones and leaves some out. The data contain more than 110,000 clones, about 93% of them singletons. Sample: peripheral blood, taken on day 0 of AZD1222 vaccination. This TCR was recovered from an adult in good health. This chain connects TRBV10-3 to TRBJ2-3; possibly TRBD2 for D (6 bases). Here the CDR3 DNA reads TGTGCCATCGACACCGGGGGACGATCATCCTCCAGCACAGATACGCAGTATTTT. It translates to CAIDTGGRSSSSTDTQYF.